These T cell receptor beta chains were read from a single sample in a study of CD8+ T cells in alopecia areata. Data came from immunoSEQ multiplex PCR; TCRdb stores just in-frame clones and leaves some out. The table lists over 200,000 clones, 57% of them singletons. The source was CD4+ T cells sorted from blood, collected at week 0. The receptors derive from a human donor with alopecia areata. CDR3s include the opening cysteine and the closing phenylalanine or tryptophan. D genes are given only for firm matches. Rows may omit the clone size; those that give it use once, few, many or a size class.

>TRBJ2-1|TRBD2|.|TRBV9
CASSFSTSGGPWGDEQFF
TGTGCCAGCAGCTTCTCGACTAGCGGGGGGCCCTGGGGCGATGAGCAGTTCTTC
>TRBJ2-5|TRBD1|once|TRBV7-8
CASSFRTGRETQYF
TGTGCCAGCAGCTTCCGGACAGGTCGGGAGACCCAGTACTTC
>TRBJ1-2|TRBD1|few|TRBV7-9
CASSLEGALGYTF
TGTGCCAGCAGCTTAGAGGGGGCGCTCGGCTACACCTTC
>TRBJ2-1|TRBD2|.|TRBV5-1
CASSRLAGYNEQFF
TGCGCCAGCAGCCGACTAGCGGGCTACAATGAGCAGTTCTTC
>TRBJ1-1|TRBD1|.|TRBV5-1
CASSLQGAWGTEAFF
TGCGCCAGCAGCTTACAGGGGGCTTGGGGCACTGAAGCTTTCTTT
>TRBJ2-2|TRBD1|.|TRBV4-2
CASSHGTGSNTGELFF
TGTGCCAGCAGCCACGGGACAGGGTCGAACACCGGGGAGCTGTTTTTT
>TRBJ2-7|TRBD2|.|TRBV29-1
CSAGGGRGLADEQYF
TGCAGCGCCGGAGGCGGGCGGGGACTAGCGGACGAGCAGTACTTC
>TRBJ2-3|.|.|TRBV10-3
CAIGRTDTQYF
TGTGCCATCGGTCGCACAGATACGCAGTATTTT
>TRBJ2-1|TRBD2|.|TRBV4-1
CASRPSGGGGIDEQFF
TGCGCCAGCAGGCCTAGCGGGGGGGGAGGAATCGATGAGCAGTTCTTC
>TRBJ1-5|.|.|TRBV29-1
CSVWSDSNQPQHF
TGCAGCGTCTGGAGCGATAGCAATCAGCCCCAGCATTTT
>TRBJ1-6|.|few|TRBV4-2
CASSQEVSVSYNSPLHF
TGTGCCAGCAGCCAAGAGGTCTCGGTTTCGTATAATTCACCCCTCCACTTT
>TRBJ2-1|.|.|TRBV15
CATSIEPGALEQFF
TGTGCCACCAGCATCGAGCCGGGGGCTTTGGAGCAGTTCTTC
>TRBJ2-4|TRBD1|.|TRBV15
CATSGWTGLAKNIQYF
TGTGCCACCAGCGGCTGGACAGGGCTAGCCAAAAACATTCAGTACTTC
>TRBJ2-1|.|few|TRBV10-3
CAISGMEGEQFF
TGTGCCATCAGTGGAATGGAGGGTGAGCAGTTCTTC
>TRBJ1-1|TRBD1|few|TRBV18
CASSPPGQEAFF
TGTGCCAGCTCACCACCGGGACAGGAAGCTTTCTTT
>TRBJ2-3|.|.|TRBV2
CASSDSSGGPQYF
TGTGCCAGCAGTGACAGCAGCGGTGGTCCGCAGTATTTT
>TRBJ1-6|.|.|TRBV7-9
CASSAAGTLTYNSPLHF
TGTGCCAGCAGCGCAGCCGGGACCCTAACCTATAATTCACCCCTCCACTTT
>TRBJ2-7|.|.|TRBV2
CASRSRDTSYEQYF
TGTGCCAGCCGCAGTCGGGACACTTCCTACGAGCAGTACTTC
>TRBJ1-5|.|.|TRBV2
CASSERAVSNQPQHF
TGTGCCAGCAGCGAAAGGGCAGTTAGCAATCAGCCCCAGCATTTT
>TRBJ1-2|TRBD1|.|TRBV29-1
CSVSRDSWLYGYTF
TGCAGCGTCAGTCGGGACAGCTGGTTGTATGGCTACACCTTC
>TRBJ1-5|TRBD1|.|TRBV2
CASSPRQGSNQPQHF
TGTGCCAGCAGTCCGCGACAGGGGAGCAATCAGCCCCAGCATTTT
>TRBJ2-1|TRBD2|.|TRBV5-1
CASSARTSVYNEQFF
TGCGCCAGCAGCGCCCGGACTAGCGTTTACAATGAGCAGTTCTTC
>TRBJ2-5|.|few|TRBV7-2
CASSPRVEGTQYF
TGTGCCAGCAGCCCTAGGGTAGAGGGGACCCAGTACTTC